This T cell receptor beta chain was sequenced for a study of response to subunit inactivated influenza vaccine. A note on this clonotype: Its antigen is not known.

TCRdb re-analysed the RT-PCR reads in MiXCR, keeping a single row per CDR3 protein. This sample carries roughly 630,000 distinct CDR3 sequences, around 15% of them seen once, and the ten largest clones take 7.5% to 8%. CDR1 is DFQATT, CDR2 SNEGSKA, per germline (reference sequence). The CDR3 totals 15 residues. The V gene end was trimmed by 6 bases and the J gene end by 3 bases; junction bases not matched to a gene: 10. Study-level findings and limits: The authors proposed limited new T cell recruitment per seasonal influenza vaccination.

The clonotype was recovered from a man aged 45-60 years who received an inactivated influenza vaccine. The specimen comprised PBMCs from blood, sampled 14 to 15 days before vaccination. The chain links TRBV20-1 to TRBJ2-1; 8 bases match TRBD2. Here the CDR3 DNA reads TGCAGTGCAACTAGCGGCAGCGGGTTCTACAATGAGCAGTTCTTC. This gives the protein CSATSGSGFYNEQFF.